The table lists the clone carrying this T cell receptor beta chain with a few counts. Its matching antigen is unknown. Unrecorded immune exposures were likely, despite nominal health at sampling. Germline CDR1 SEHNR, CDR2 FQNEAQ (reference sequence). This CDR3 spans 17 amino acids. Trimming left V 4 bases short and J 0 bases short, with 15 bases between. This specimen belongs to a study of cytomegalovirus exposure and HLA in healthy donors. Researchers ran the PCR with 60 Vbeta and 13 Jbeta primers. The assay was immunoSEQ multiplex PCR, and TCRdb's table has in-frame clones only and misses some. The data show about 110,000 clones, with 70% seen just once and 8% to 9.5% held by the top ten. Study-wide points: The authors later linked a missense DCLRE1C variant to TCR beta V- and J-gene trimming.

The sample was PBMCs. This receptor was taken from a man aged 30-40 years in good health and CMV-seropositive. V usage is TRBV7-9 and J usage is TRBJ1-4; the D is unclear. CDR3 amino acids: CASSSGEAGATNEKLFF. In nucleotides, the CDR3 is TGTGCCAGCAGCTCTGGCGAGGCCGGGGCAACTAATGAAAAACTGTTTTTT.